The T cell receptor (beta chain) under discussion was sequenced for a study of blood T cell repertoires in COVID-19. The protocol was immunoSEQ multiplex PCR, while the TCRdb copy is restricted to in-frame clones and leaves out a portion. The data hold some 250,000 clones, with around 86% observed a single time. The sample was PBMCs or T cells enriched from blood (not recorded which). The sequence derives from a woman in her 40s with acute COVID-19.

CDR3 residues: CASSSQGLYNEQFF. DNA of the CDR3: TGCGCCAGCAGTTCCCAGGGCTTATACAATGAGCAGTTCTTC. The chain joins TRBV10-1 to TRBJ2-1, with a weak D call TRBD1 (5 bases). V was trimmed by 5 bases and J by 4 bases, leaving 12 bases between them. Germline CDR1 and CDR2: WNHNN and SYGVQD (reference sequence). The CDR3 sequence is 14 residues long.